Below are 21 T cell receptor beta chains sequenced from a single sample in a study of blood T cell repertoires in COVID-19. Clones were read by immunoSEQ multiplex PCR, and TCRdb kept only the in-frame ones, dropping some. The sample lists over 350,000 clones, over 75% seen once, with approximately 0.96% in the top ten. Specimen: PBMCs or T cells enriched from blood (not recorded which). The receptors shown here come from a woman aged 25 to 39 with acute COVID-19.

The chain is built from TRBV5-1 and TRBJ1-3; TRBD1 might be the D (5 bases). The V end lost 6 bases, the J end lost 1 base, and 11 bases lay between the germline ends. Germline V gene data show CDR1 as SGHRS and CDR2 as YFSETQ. The CDR3 consists of 14 residues. The CDR3 DNA sequence: TGCGCCAGCACCTTCGGGGGTTCTGGAAACACCATATATTTT. Amino acid sequence: CASTFGGSGNTIYF.

The gene calls are TRBV7-2 and TRBJ2-1; 9 nucleotides line up with TRBD2. The V gene's germline CDR1 is SGHTA and CDR2 FQGNSA. The CDR3 length is 17 residues. Unmatched junction bases numbered 5, after V lost 2 bases and J lost 0 bases. CDR3 DNA: TGTGCCAGCAGCTTACGGCTAGCGGGACTCTCCTACAATGAGCAGTTCTTC. It translates to CASSLRLAGLSYNEQFF.

The rearrangement joins TRBV2 to TRBJ2-5; TRBD1 aligns across 9 bases. CDR3 length: 14 residues. V trimming: 6 bases; J trimming: 3 bases; junction bases outside the gene matches: 5. Per germline, CDR1 SNHLY and CDR2 FYNNEI. The DNA for the CDR3 is TGTGCCAGCAGGAACGGACAGGGGAAAGAGACCCAGTACTTC. This gives the protein CASRNGQGKETQYF. The full variable domain, rest sourced from reference TRBV2 and TRBJ2-5, is EPEVTQTPSHQVTQMGQEVILRCVPISNHLYFYWYRQILGQKVEFLVSFYNNEISEKSEIFDDQFSVERPDGSNFTLKIRSTKLEDSAMYFCASRNGQGKETQYFGPGTRLLVL.

The genes are TRBV3-1 (or the pseudogene TRBV3-2) and TRBJ1-2, with D perhaps matching TRBD1 (5 bases). V was cut by 1 base and J by 11 bases, with 8 bases left in between. The CDR3 covers 11 residues. Germline CDR1 is LGHDT and CDR2 is YNNKEL (reference sequence). The CDR3 region is CASSQVGVYTF. The CDR3 DNA reads TGTGCCAGCAGCCAAGTAGGGGTATACACCTTC.

The chain combines TRBV2 with TRBJ1-1; possible D gene TRBD1, 5 bases. This CDR3 has 13 amino acids. Germline V lookup: CDR1 SNHLY, CDR2 FYNNEI. Trimming shortened V by 6 bases and J by 2 bases, and 10 bases separated the two germline ends. CDR3: CASRATENTEAFF. CDR3 DNA sequence: TGTGCCAGCAGGGCGACAGAAAACACTGAAGCTTTCTTT.

This sequence joins TRBV19 and TRBJ2-1, with 9 bases identical to TRBD2. This CDR3 contains 16 residues. Trimming removed 6 bases from V and 7 bases from J; junction bases left unmatched: 13. CDR1 and CDR2 (germline): LNHDA, SQIVND (reference sequence). CDR3: CASSVRGAGGLNEQFF. In nucleotides, the CDR3 is TGTGCCAGTAGCGTCCGCGGAGCGGGGGGTTTGAATGAGCAGTTCTTC.

V and J are TRBV11-1 and TRBJ2-7; 9 bases align to TRBD1. The CDR3 length is 15 residues. Germline CDR1 SGHAT, CDR2 FQDESV (reference sequence). The junction had 8 bases not matched to a gene; V was cut back by 5 bases and J by 3 bases. The chain's CDR3 is CASSAGQGGFYEQYF. The CDR3 DNA follows: TGTGCCAGCAGCGCGGGACAGGGAGGGTTCTACGAGCAGTACTTC. Drawing the rest from reference TRBV11-1 and TRBJ2-7, the complete variable domain is EAEVAQSPRYKITEKSQAVAFWCDPISGHATLYWYRQILGQGPELLVQFQDESVVDDSQLPKDRFSAERLKGVDSTLKIQPAELGDSAMYLCASSAGQGGFYEQYFGPGTRLTVT.

This clone was found a few times. The chain combines TRBV9 with TRBJ2-1, with D unclear. The CDR3 is 16 amino acids. The V and J ends lost 4 bases and 1 base respectively, with 15 bases between them. CDR1 SGDLS and CDR2 YYNGEE come from the germline V gene. CDR3 nucleotide sequence: TGTGCCAGCAGCCCCTCGGCGGCATTATCCTACAATGAGCAGTTCTTC. It yields the protein CASSPSAALSYNEQFF.

The genes are TRBV30 and TRBJ1-2; 9 bases are a match to TRBD1. The CDR3 loop spans 11 amino acids. With 4 bases clipped from V and 6 bases from J, the junction kept 0 bases outside the gene matches. CDR1 GTSNPN and CDR2 SVGIG come from the germline V gene (reference sequence). The CDR3 DNA sequence: TGTGCCTGGAACAGGGGGCATGGCTACACCTTC. Translation gives CAWNRGHGYTF.

The chain recombines TRBV9 with TRBJ2-2, with TRBD2 matching over 7 bases. The CDR3 is 17 amino acids. Looked up from germline, CDR1 is SGDLS and CDR2 is YYNGEE. Trimming cost V 4 bases and J 2 bases; bases outside gene matches: 11. The CDR3 sequence is CASSPSRLAVNTGELFF. The CDR3 DNA sequence: TGTGCCAGCAGCCCTAGCCGGCTAGCGGTCAACACCGGGGAGCTGTTTTTT.

This rearrangement joins TRBV7-6 to TRBJ2-7; TRBD1 matches at 7 bases. Losses at the gene ends were 5 bases for V and 3 bases for J; bases not matched to a gene: 10. The CDR3 is made up of 15 amino acids. Germline V gene sequence: CDR1 SGHVS, CDR2 FNYEAQ. The CDR3 reads CASSRTDTGVYEQYF. DNA of the CDR3: TGTGCCAGCAGCCGGACCGACACAGGGGTCTACGAGCAGTACTTC.

The chain carries TRBV2 and TRBJ1-2; no reliable D call. Deletions cut 8 bases from V and 4 bases from J, with 8 bases between. This CDR3 contains 11 residues. Germline loops: CDR1 SNHLY, CDR2 FYNNEI. The CDR3 here is CASGEAYGYTF. CDR3 coding DNA: TGTGCCAGCGGGGAGGCCTATGGCTACACCTTC.

CDR3: CASSDSHPSRGGTDTQYF. The DNA of the CDR3 is TGTGCCAGCAGTGACTCTCACCCTTCCAGGGGTGGTACAGATACGCAGTATTTT. The chain combines TRBV6-4 with TRBJ2-3, with D possibly matching TRBD1 (6 bases). Per germline, CDR1 MRHNA and CDR2 SNTAGT. Trimming cost V 0 bases and J 3 bases, with 19 bases left between them. The CDR3 totals 18 residues.

In nucleotides, the CDR3 is TGTGCCACCAGTCCGGGACAGGGCACAGATACGCAGTATTTT. The encoded protein is CATSPGQGTDTQYF. This chain uses TRBV24-1 with TRBJ2-3, with 8 bases aligning to TRBD1. CDR3 size: 14 residues. CDR1 is KGHDR and CDR2 is SFDVKD in the germline V gene. J was trimmed by 1 base and V by 6 bases; bases with no gene match: 2.

This chain links TRBV5-1 with TRBJ1-4, with TRBD1 as a possible D gene (5 bases). The V gene's germline CDR1 is SGHRS and CDR2 YFSETQ. The CDR3 covers 14 residues. The germline V and J ends were trimmed by 0 bases and 4 bases, with 7 bases remaining between them. The CDR3 DNA sequence: TGCGCCAGCAGCTTGGGCGACAGTAATGAAAAACTGTTTTTT. This translates into CASSLGDSNEKLFF.

The table lists this clone with a count of one. The V gene is TRBV11-3, the J gene TRBJ1-2, with D possibly TRBD1 on 6 matching bases. Trimming took off 0 bases at V and 5 bases at J, with 19 bases between the two ends. CDR3 length: 17 amino acids. Germline CDR1 reads SGHNT; CDR2 reads YENEEA. The CDR3 spells CASSLEVRDKGSYGYTF. The CDR3 DNA reads as TGTGCCAGCAGCTTAGAGGTGAGGGACAAGGGAAGTTATGGCTACACCTTC.

The chain links TRBV7-9 to TRBJ2-7, with 8 bases fitting TRBD1. Trimming cost V 5 bases and J 3 bases; bases outside gene matches: 6. CDR3 length equals 14 residues. The germline gives CDR1 SEHNR, CDR2 FQNEAQ (reference sequence). The CDR3 sequence is CASSLRGQGYEQYF. Here the CDR3 DNA reads TGTGCCAGCAGCCTTCGAGGACAGGGCTACGAGCAGTACTTC. Full variable domain (remainder filled in from reference TRBV7-9 and TRBJ2-7): DTGVSQNPRHKITKRGQNVTFRCDPISEHNRLYWYRQTLGQGPEFLTYFQNEAQLEKSRLLSDRFSAERPKGSFSTLEIQRTEQGDSAMYLCASSLRGQGYEQYFGPGTRLTVT.

The J gene is TRBJ2-3, the V gene TRBV5-8, with TRBD2 identical over 7 bases. The CDR3 has 13 residues. Per germline, CDR1 SGHTS and CDR2 YDEGEE. Losses at the gene ends were 4 bases for V and 6 bases for J; bases not matched to a gene: 5. This CDR3 is CASSPGLLDTQYF. The CDR3 region has the DNA TGTGCCAGCAGCCCGGGACTACTGGATACGCAGTATTTT. The variable domain in full, with the rest retrieved from reference TRBV5-8 and TRBJ2-3, is EAGVTQSPTHLIKTRGQQATLRCSPISGHTSVYWYQQALGLGLQFLLWYDEGEERNRGNFPPRFSGRQFPNYSSELNVNALELEDSALYLCASSPGLLDTQYFGPGTRLTVL.

This clone was observed a handful of times. The rearrangement joins TRBV7-6 to TRBJ2-1; 12 positions match TRBD1. Germline V gives CDR1 SGHVS, CDR2 FNYEAQ. V shed 2 bases, J shed 0 bases, and the junction held 8 bases outside the gene matches. CDR3 length: 19 amino acids. CDR3 residues: CASSLRGQGAISSYNEQFF. For the CDR3, the DNA is TGTGCCAGCAGCTTACGGGGACAGGGGGCAATCAGCTCCTACAATGAGCAGTTCTTC.

The V call is TRBV6-5, the J call TRBJ2-1; 10 bases line up with TRBD2. Trimming took 3 bases from V and 7 from J; bases not matched to a gene: 6. The CDR3 contains 15 residues. Germline V gives CDR1 MNHEY, CDR2 SVGAGI. DNA of the CDR3: TGTGCCAGCAGTTATGATAGCGGGGGGTGGAATGAGCAGTTCTTC. Its protein product is CASSYDSGGWNEQFF.

This chain connects TRBV5-1 to TRBJ2-7; unclear D gene. The CDR3 is made up of 16 amino acids. Trimming stripped 0 bases from V and 2 bases from J, with 15 bases between. Germline CDR1 reads SGHRS; CDR2 reads YFSETQ. The CDR3 nucleotides read TGCGCCAGCAGCTTGGAGCCGGCTAGTTCTACCTACGAGCAGTACTTC. Encoded protein: CASSLEPASSTYEQYF.